This T cell receptor beta chain was sequenced during a study of CD8+ T cells in alopecia areata. About the study: Tofacitinib therapy lasting 6 to 18 months was followed by 6 months off drug. Percentage of affected scalp area was the basis on which treated patients' severity was scored. Study results and caveats: Expanded CD8+ clones among the top 100, as well as scalp clonality, were significantly decreased by tofacitinib. Higher clonality was seen in lesional scalp than in normal scalp, especially in alopecia totalis/universalis.

Treatment reported: oral pan-JAK inhibitor, 5-10 mg twice daily. This clone was observed once. Its antigen is not identified. V was trimmed by 1 base and J by 10 bases, leaving 8 bases between them. Germline assignment: CDR1 MGHRA and CDR2 YSYEKL. The CDR3 runs to 12 residues. cDNA prepared by RNA extraction and subsequent reverse transcription served as the template for sequencing. TCRdb's copy holds only in-frame clones and misses some; the assay was immunoSEQ multiplex PCR. The repertoire has 100,000 to 140,000 clones, roughly 84% of them found once; the top ten carry roughly a quarter. The clonotype originates from a human donor with alopecia areata. The material was CD8+ T cells sorted from blood, obtained at week 24, from a patient treated with tofacitinib. V gene TRBV4-1 combines with J gene TRBJ2-1; unclear D gene. The CDR3 bases are TGCGCCAGCAGCCAAGGTTGGAGCGAGCAGTTCTTC. Protein: CASSQGWSEQFF.